This entry lists 30 T cell receptor beta chains sequenced from one sample in a study of Graves' ophthalmopathy and Graves' hyperthyroidism. Investigators amplified TCR beta CDR3 regions from RNA transcripts. Amplification began with first-round RT-PCR using HTBI primers, then second-round multiplex PCR was performed. TCRdb independently ran MiXCR on the multiplex PCR reads; one entry per CDR3 protein. The profile covers 500,000 to 800,000 distinct CDR3 sequences, with more than 40% appearing a single time and more than 2.5% taken by the ten largest. The material sequenced was peripheral blood. The receptor set was obtained from an adult man with Graves' ophthalmopathy.

In its sample, this clonotype was seen many times. The V call is TRBV10-2, the J call TRBJ2-7; 7 bases are a match to TRBD1. V dropped 8 bases and J dropped 2; count of bases not matched to a gene: 6. Germline CDR1 and CDR2: WSHSY and SAAADI. The CDR3 runs to 13 residues. CDR3: CASGHRGTYEQYF. The CDR3 DNA is TGCGCCAGCGGACACAGGGGAACCTACGAGCAGTACTTC.

This chain links TRBV11-1 with TRBJ1-2; TRBD1 is a possible D gene (6 bases). The CDR3 loop spans 16 amino acids. Trimming removed 6 bases at V and 3 bases at J, with 20 bases between. The germline V gene encodes CDR1 SGHAT and CDR2 FQDESV (reference sequence). The CDR3 loop reads CASSYGAGTPDYGYTF. The CDR3 DNA is TGTGCCAGCAGTTACGGGGCGGGGACACCAGACTATGGCTACACCTTC.

This chain links TRBV9 with TRBJ1-2; D is undetermined. Germline V gives CDR1 SGDLS, CDR2 YYNGEE. The germline V and J ends were trimmed by 4 bases and 6 bases, with 22 bases remaining between them. CDR3 size: 16 residues. As DNA, the CDR3 is TGTGCCAGCAGCTTGGGAACACTTATTATACTGGATGGCTACACCTTC. Encoded protein: CASSLGTLIILDGYTF.

This clonotype was seen at least ten times. The rearrangement links TRBV20-1 to TRBJ1-2; 7 bases line up with TRBD1. The CDR3 runs 13 residues. Trimming at V came to 6 bases and at J to 3 bases, leaving 7 bases not matched to a gene. Germline V gives CDR1 DFQATT, CDR2 SNEGSKA (reference sequence). The CDR3 sequence: CSAQKGADYGYTF. For the CDR3, the DNA is TGCAGTGCCCAAAAGGGGGCAGACTATGGCTACACCTTC.

Note on this clonotype: The junction does not match germline at one end; this may be a read error. The chain combines TRBV10-3 with TRBJ1-1; the match to TRBD1 covers 8 bases. Per the germline V gene, CDR1 is ENHRY and CDR2 is SYGVKD. The CDR3 is 15 amino acids. The CDR3 protein is CASSYGAGGFTEAFF. In DNA form, the CDR3 reads TGTGCCAGCAGTTACGGGGCAGGGGGCTTTACCGAAGCTTTCTTT.

This rearrangement joins TRBV15 to TRBJ1-2; D might be TRBD1 (5 bases). Germline CDR1 and CDR2: LNHNV and YYDKDF (reference sequence). V lost 4 bases to trimming and J lost 2 bases, with 11 bases between them. The CDR3 sequence is 14 residues long. CDR3 amino acids: CATSTLRDNYGYTF. The CDR3 bases are TGTGCCACCAGCACCCTCCGGGACAACTATGGCTACACCTTC.

The rearrangement uses TRBV5-8 and TRBJ1-2, with a weak D call TRBD1 (6 bases). CDR1 and CDR2 (germline): SGHTS, YDEGEE. V was pared by 4 bases and J by 4 bases, with 14 bases between. The CDR3 totals 14 residues. The CDR3 DNA sequence: TGTGCCAGCAGCCGTAACAGGGTCGGCTATGGCTACACCTTC. This sequence encodes CASSRNRVGYGYTF.

This clonotype was counted many times. The rearrangement links TRBV12-3 or TRBV12-4 to TRBJ1-5; TRBD1 matches at 8 bases. With V trimmed by 4 bases and J by 0 bases, 8 bases remained unmatched. The CDR3 consists of 17 residues. Written as DNA, the CDR3 is TGTGCCAGCAGTTCAGGGGGCTGGGCTTATAGCAATCAGCCCCAGCATTTT. Its protein is CASSSGGWAYSNQPQHF.

This clonotype was seen repeatedly, ten times or more. The chain recombines TRBV5-1 with TRBJ1-1, with unresolved D. Trimming shortened V by 0 bases and J by 1 base, and 16 bases separated the two germline ends. Germline V CDR1 and CDR2: SGHRS, YFSETQ. The CDR3 is made up of 17 amino acids. CDR3 amino acids: CASSLGAGPVQNTEAFF. CDR3 nucleotide sequence: TGCGCCAGCAGCTTGGGGGCAGGACCCGTACAGAACACTGAAGCTTTCTTT. Together with reference TRBV5-1 and TRBJ1-1, the CDR3 gives the full variable domain: KAGVTQTPRYLIKTRGQQVTLSCSPISGHRSVSWYQQTPGQGLQFLFEYFSETQRNKGNFPGRFSGRQFSNSRSEMNVSTLELGDSALYLCASSLGAGPVQNTEAFFGQGTRLTVV.

This chain links TRBV29-1 with TRBJ2-7; D remains ambiguous. The CDR3 extends over 12 amino acids. V lost 8 bases and J 3 bases, leaving 14 bases between the germline ends. Germline V CDR1 and CDR2: SQVTM, ANQGSEA. In DNA, the CDR3 is TGCAGCAGCCTCCGGCCCTACTACGAGCAGTACTTC. This sequence encodes CSSLRPYYEQYF.

Comments on this clonotype: A read error may produce the germline difference seen at one junction end. The rearrangement uses TRBV10-3 and TRBJ1-6; D is ambiguous. CDR1 and CDR2 from the germline V gene are ENHRY and SYGVKD. This CDR3 is 15 amino acids long. Here the CDR3 reads CASSLLRTPNSPLHF. CDR3 DNA: TGTGCCAGCAGTCTGCTAAGGACCCCGAATTCACCCCTCCACTTT.

The sample holds many counts of this clonotype. V usage is TRBV9 and J usage is TRBJ1-6, with D possibly being TRBD1 (5 bases). Between the trimmed V and J ends, which lost 5 bases and 4 bases, there was a span of 10 bases. The CDR3 runs to 14 residues. In germline, CDR1 is SGDLS, CDR2 YYNGEE. The chain's CDR3 is CASSAQGYNSPLHF. CDR3 bases: TGTGCCAGCAGTGCCCAGGGTTATAATTCACCCCTCCACTTT.

This clonotype was observed many times. For the CDR3, the DNA is TGTGCCAGCAGCTCCGCCGGACAGGGCTACGAGCAGTACTTC. Amino acid sequence: CASSSAGQGYEQYF. The gene calls are TRBV7-6 and TRBJ2-7; 8 bases are a match to TRBD1. The CDR3 has 14 residues. Germline trimming cut 4 bases from V and 3 bases from J; bases unmatched to any gene: 5. CDR1 is SGHVS and CDR2 is FNYEAQ in the germline V gene.

A word on this clonotype: A much larger clone differs from this one at a single base, so this may be a read error. Here the CDR3 omits its conserved ending phenylalanine or tryptophan, so a read error is the likely source. The V gene is TRBV7-9, the J gene TRBJ2-5, with TRBD2 identical over 10 bases. This CDR3 spans 15 amino acids. V lost 8 bases to trimming and J lost 0 bases; unmatched junction nucleotides: 6. Germline CDR1 is SEHNR and CDR2 is FQNEAQ (reference sequence). The CDR3 here is CASGLLAGYQETQYC. CDR3 nucleotides: TGTGCCAGCGGGCTACTAGCGGGATACCAAGAGACCCAGTACTGC.

This clonotype was recorded a few times. The chain is built from TRBV11-3 and TRBJ2-2, with a possible D match to TRBD2 (5 bases). CDR3 length: 14 amino acids. Trimming took off 4 bases at V and 6 bases at J, with 12 bases between the two ends. Per germline, CDR1 SGHNT and CDR2 YENEEA. Here the CDR3 DNA reads TGTGCCAGCAGCTCCTGGAGCGGAGCCGGGGAGCTGTTTTTT. This sequence encodes CASSSWSGAGELFF.

V is TRBV2 and J is TRBJ1-4, with TRBD1 matching over 9 bases. The CDR3 has 19 residues. CDR1 is SNHLY, CDR2 FYNNEI, per germline. Trimming took 6 bases from V and 6 from J; bases not matched to a gene: 20. CDR3: CASSQQGARFTLRYEKLFF. The CDR3 nucleotides are TGTGCCAGCAGCCAACAGGGGGCCCGCTTTACTTTACGATATGAAAAACTGTTTTTT.

Many counts were recorded for this clonotype. The chain joins TRBV7-2 to TRBJ2-7, with a tentative D call TRBD1 (5 bases). Trimming shortened V by 5 bases and J by 0 bases, and 14 bases separated the two germline ends. The CDR3 is 15 amino acids. Germline V gene data show CDR1 as SGHTA and CDR2 as FQGNSA. The CDR3 bases are TGTGCCAGCAGCCCAAGACAGTATGTCTCCTACGAGCAGTACTTC. Protein: CASSPRQYVSYEQYF.

This clonotype was counted ten times or more. The chain combines TRBV4-2 with TRBJ1-4; 7 bases are a match to TRBD1. The length of the CDR3 is 14 residues. The J segment lost 7 bases and the V segment lost 1 base, leaving 3 bases of the junction unmatched. Germline assignment: CDR1 LGHNA and CDR2 YNFKEQ. The CDR3 region has the DNA TGTGCCAGCAGCCAAGGCAGGGGGGGTGAAAAACTGTTTTTT. As protein: CASSQGRGGEKLFF.

As to this clonotype: Mismatch with germline at one junction end may stem from a read error. The chain combines TRBV4-1 with TRBJ2-7; TRBD1 is a possible D gene (5 bases). Germline loops: CDR1 MGHRA, CDR2 YSYEKL. The CDR3 length is 15 residues. CDR3 protein: CASSQGADILYEQYF. The CDR3 coding sequence is TGTGCCAGCAGCCAAGGGGCGGACATATTATACGAGCAGTACTTC.

This clonotype was picked up many times. The gene calls are TRBV2 and TRBJ1-5, with 9 bases matching TRBD1. Germline CDR1 and CDR2: SNHLY and FYNNEI. The CDR3 consists of 14 residues. V gave up 4 bases and J gave up 6 bases; unmatched junction bases: 4. The CDR3 coding sequence is TGTGCCAGCAGTGCTGGGACAGGGCGTCAGCCCCAGCATTTT. Translation gives CASSAGTGRQPQHF.

The table lists this clonotype with many counts. The V call is TRBV24-1, the J call TRBJ1-1, with 9 bases that match TRBD1. The CDR3 is 13 amino acids. V shed 4 bases and J 5 bases; nucleotides not matched to a gene: 1. Germline V gene data show CDR1 as KGHDR and CDR2 as SFDVKD. CDR3: CATSEDRGTEAFF. The CDR3 coding sequence is TGTGCCACCAGTGAAGACAGGGGGACTGAAGCTTTCTTT.

The sample holds many counts of this clonotype. CDR3 sequence: CASSSLGTGVTEAFF. The DNA of the CDR3 is TGTGCCAGCAGCTCCTTAGGGACAGGGGTTACTGAAGCTTTCTTT. The V and J genes are TRBV11-1 and TRBJ1-1; 10 bases agree with TRBD1. CDR3 length: 15 residues. J gave up 5 bases and V 4 bases, and 7 bases lay outside the gene matches. The germline V gene encodes CDR1 SGHAT and CDR2 FQDESV (reference sequence).

V and J are TRBV7-3 and TRBJ2-6, with D perhaps matching TRBD1 (5 bases). The CDR3 sequence is 17 residues long. Trimming took off 5 bases at V and 0 bases at J, with 14 bases between the two ends. Germline V CDR1 and CDR2: SGHTA, FQGTGA. Here the CDR3 DNA reads TGTGCCAGCAGCGACCCCGGACACCTCTCTGGGGCCAACGTCCTGACTTTC. Translated: CASSDPGHLSGANVLTF.

This clonotype was found many times. This chain connects TRBV7-6 to TRBJ2-7; D not certain. V gave up 5 bases and J gave up 2 bases, with 13 bases separating them. The germline V gene has CDR1 SGHVS and CDR2 FNYEAQ. The CDR3 contains 14 residues. The CDR3 protein is CASSPSASPYEQYF. The CDR3 DNA sequence: TGTGCCAGCAGCCCCAGCGCCAGCCCCTACGAGCAGTACTTC.

The chain carries TRBV12-3 or TRBV12-4 and TRBJ1-1; D ambiguous. This CDR3 region has 13 residues. Between the trimmed V and J ends, which lost 3 bases and 1 base, there was a span of 6 bases. The CDR3 protein is CASSFLTNTEAFF. The CDR3, as DNA: TGTGCCAGCAGTTTTTTAACGAACACTGAAGCTTTCTTT.

This clonotype appeared a few times. CDR3 in amino acids: CAGHDRGRGYTEAFF. The CDR3 DNA reads TGTGCCGGACACGACAGGGGGCGAGGGTATACTGAAGCTTTCTTT. The V and J genes are TRBV7-9 and TRBJ1-1, with TRBD1 matching over 10 bases. CDR3 size: 15 residues. The V gene's germline CDR1 is SEHNR and CDR2 FQNEAQ (reference sequence). J was trimmed by 5 bases and V by 11 bases; bases with no gene match: 14.

The gene calls are TRBV29-1 and TRBJ1-2; 9 bases are a match to TRBD1. CDR3 length: 14 amino acids. CDR1 and CDR2 from the germline V gene are SQVTM and ANQGSEA. With V trimmed by 6 bases and J by 0 bases, 5 bases remained unmatched. CDR3 nucleotide sequence: TGCAGCGTCCCGGGACAGGGAGCTAACTATGGCTACACCTTC. Protein product: CSVPGQGANYGYTF.

The table lists this clonotype with many counts. The V call is TRBV7-9, the J call TRBJ1-1; no firm D call. The V end lost 3 bases, the J end lost 6 bases, and 5 bases lay between the germline ends. The CDR3 extends over 11 amino acids. The germline CDR1 and CDR2 sequences are SEHNR and FQNEAQ (reference sequence). As DNA, the CDR3 is TGTGCCAGCAGCTTGGAGCCTGAAGCTTTCTTT. Amino acid sequence: CASSLEPEAFF.

The V call is TRBV4-1, the J call TRBJ1-2, with D maybe TRBD1 (6 bases). Germline-derived CDR1 and CDR2 are MGHRA and YSYEKL. This CDR3 contains 17 residues. V was cut by 0 bases and J by 0 bases, with 14 bases left in between. The DNA of the CDR3 is TGCGCCAGCAGCCAAGAAGGACCACAGGGAGCTAACTATGGCTACACCTTC. As protein: CASSQEGPQGANYGYTF.

This clonotype was counted once. An end of the junction differs from the germline gene, which may be a read error. The chain employs TRBV12-3 or TRBV12-4 and TRBJ2-7, with no clear D. The CDR3 spans 14 residues. Written as DNA, the CDR3 is TGTGCCAGCAGCATTAGACGGAAGCCCTACGGGCAGTACTTC. Protein: CASSIRRKPYGQYF.